This TCR beta chain was observed in a study of shared clonotypes between healthy human individuals. Each PCR replicate from the sorted subsets contained 150 to 250 ng DNA, which is about 30,000 T cell genomes. Produced via immunoSEQ multiplex PCR; TCRdb's table is partial and in-frame only. The sample gives roughly 2,300,000 clones, 80% to 95% of which show up once; 0.3% to 0.4% is in the top ten. V lost 6 bases and J 3 bases, leaving 16 bases between the germline ends. This CDR3 comprises 15 residues. Germline V CDR1 and CDR2: MNHNS, SASEGT. Every one of the donors was a Caucasian adult that lived in Nashville, Tennessee. Comment on this clone: What it recognizes is unknown.

Points from the study as a whole: Blood was the sole source, and tissue repertoires probably differ. Clonotype sharing across several donors was observed for about 4.8% of naive CD4 clonotypes.

Sequences were obtained from naive CD4+ T cells from PBMCs. As for subset: CD45RA+ positively selected. This TCR derives from a man younger than 35 in good health. Some clones in this sample may be carry-over from other donors' samples. The chain has TRBV6-1 and TRBJ2-3; TRBD1 is a possible D gene (6 bases). This CDR3 reads CASRGAALMTDTQYF. The CDR3 nucleotides read TGTGCCAGCAGGGGGGCAGCGCTGATGACAGATACGCAGTATTTT.